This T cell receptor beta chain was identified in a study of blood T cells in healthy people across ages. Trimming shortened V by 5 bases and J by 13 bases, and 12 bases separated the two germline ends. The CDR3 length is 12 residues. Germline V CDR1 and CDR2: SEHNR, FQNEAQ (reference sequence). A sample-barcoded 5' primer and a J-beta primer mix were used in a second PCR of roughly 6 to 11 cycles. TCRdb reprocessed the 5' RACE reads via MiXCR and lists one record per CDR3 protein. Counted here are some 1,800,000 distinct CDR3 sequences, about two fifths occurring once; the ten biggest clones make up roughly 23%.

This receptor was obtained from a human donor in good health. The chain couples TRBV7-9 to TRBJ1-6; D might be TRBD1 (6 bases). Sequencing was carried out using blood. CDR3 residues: CASSGDRMPLHF. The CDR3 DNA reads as TGTGCCAGCAGCGGTGACAGGATGCCCCTCCACTTT.